This entry features one TCR beta chain sequence. Its antigen is unknown. Isolation recovered at least 7 million PBMCs from every sample. The data derive from a study of blood T cells in healthy people across ages. The study's findings and limits: Naive CD4+ cell counts and diversity both ran higher in long-lived than in aged donors.

Alongside a J-beta primer mix, a sample-barcoded 5' primer served in a second PCR lasting roughly 6 to 11 cycles. Each cDNA molecule, via a template-switch adaptor with 12 random nucleotides, was tagged. TCRdb independently ran MiXCR on the 5' RACE reads; one entry per CDR3 protein. The table records about 1 million distinct CDR3 sequences, more than 35% of them present only once. This CDR3 has 14 residues. Germline CDR1 reads SEHNR; CDR2 reads FQNEAQ (reference sequence). This clonotype was sampled from a woman aged 60-70 years in good health. The chain couples TRBV7-9 to TRBJ2-4; D ambiguous. The assigned J gene may be wrong: the sequence end matches TRBJ2-7 better. Specimen: blood. DNA of the CDR3: TGTGCCAGCAGCTTAGGTACCCGACACTACGAGCAGTACTTC. This encodes CASSLGTRHYEQYF.